What follows is one T cell receptor beta chain and its context. Its antigen specificity is not known. No much larger clone is present one base from it, and per-base qualities are unavailable. The protocol used for the library was the immunoSEQ multiplex PCR assay. For most patients, genomic DNA was isolated using the Qiagen DNeasy Blood and Tissue Kit and was shipped frozen to Adaptive Biotechnologies for TCR sequencing. For most patients, high-throughput TCR-beta CDR3 sequencing of genomic DNA was performed by Adaptive Biotechnologies. As for the authors' bioinformatics: TCR sequencing data were retrieved from Adaptive's ImmunoSEQ software for about 17 patients, whereas three other patients were processed with MiXCR and VDJtools. To correct CD4 versus CD8 sorting errors, sequences present in both subsets at a frequency ratio below 5:1 were removed. Because the origin of CDR3 nucleotide sequences shared between donor and recipient could not be assigned, those sequences were removed. At least 2-fold expansion over unstimulated cells and a minimum CFSE-low frequency of 0.002% (template counts) or 0.001% (read counts) were required for clones to be classified as alloreactive. Clones detected in sequenced pre-transplant spleen, lymph node, or MLR CFSE-low populations of the donor or recipient were defined as mappable. Cumulative frequency of alloreactive clones was calculated as a percentage of all sequences weighted by copy number. The table was pulled from immuneACCESS by TCRdb, which kept in-frame rearrangements only. Such tables lose some clones; where checked, under half of the loss comes from unresolved V genes, and the rest has no known cause. The D gene and trimming were derived from the DNA, and the V and J assignments and clone size from that table. The sample includes about 88,000 clones, with 85% to 90% observed a single time. Around 0.1% of the sample belongs to the ten largest clones.

The CDR3 holds 17 amino acids from the cysteine to the phenylalanine. The entry retains the CDR3 DNA only, 51 bases that are in frame from base 1. The germline V gene supplies CDR1 SGHTA and CDR2 FQGNSA. V lost 5 bases and J lost 2 bases; the stretch between them is 21 bases long. Reading the label with the study, this specimen's time point is: cells obtained before transplantation from donor or recipient. CD3+CD4+ and CD3+CD8+ populations were FACS-sorted from unstimulated pre-transplant donor and recipient cells taken from spleen or lymph nodes. The data originate from a study of graft-versus-host responses after intestinal transplantation (dated by TCRdb to about 2021). The study in broad terms: The transplants that recipients received were multivisceral, liver-intestinal, or isolated intestinal. Anti-thymocyte globulin induction was given to all recipients, followed by maintenance tacrolimus and steroids for approximately three years. Instead of going to the commercial service, samples from a few later patients were sequenced in-house on an Illumina MiSeq and processed with MiXCR. A peak of at least 4% donor T cells among recipient peripheral blood mononuclear cells was the definition used for donor T cell macrochimerism. Alloreactive clones were identified by sequencing pre-transplant mixed lymphocyte reaction products and comparing them with unstimulated pre-transplant donor and recipient T cells. The cohort enrolled about two dozen intestinal transplant recipients, one of whom was a retransplant, and 3 patients without pretransplant specimens were excluded. Bulk TCR-beta CDR3 sequencing was used to track graft-versus-host and host-versus-graft alloreactive T cell clones in the graft, circulation and bone marrow after intestinal transplantation.

On the study overall, not on this receptor specifically: In the allografts of patients with donor T cell macrochimerism, GvH to HvG T cell clonal ratios were high. The relatively low number and heterogeneity of intestinal transplant patients limited the conclusions. Early after transplant, declines in HvG clones were associated with peak levels of circulating GvH clones. GvH clones turned up in recipient bone marrow, with some appearing earlier in ileal mucosa or blood, a pattern consistent with an intestinal mucosal origin.

The rearranged segments are TRBV7-2 and TRBJ1-2; TRBD1 could be the D gene, as 6 bases match. Here the sequenced sample was unstimulated CD4+ T cells sorted from spleen or lymph node cells, taken before intestinal transplant. This receptor was taken from a human donor who received an intestinal transplant. The CDR3 is CASSQQGEGIKNYGYTF. The DNA reads as follows: TGTGCCAGCAGCCAACAGGGAGAAGGGATCAAGAACTATGGCTACACCTTC. Reference TRBV7-2 and TRBJ1-2 proteins supply the regions before and after the CDR3; the full variable domain is: GAGVSQSPSNKVTEKGKDVELRCDPISGHTALYWYRQSLGQGLEFLIYFQGNSAPDKSGLPSDRFSAERTGGSVSTLTIQRTQQEDSAVYLCASSQQGEGIKNYGYTFGSGTRLTVV.